The 17 T cell receptor beta chains listed next were all sequenced from one sample in a study of T-cell memory formation after mild COVID-19. TCRdb re-analysed the 5' RACE reads in MiXCR, keeping a single row per CDR3 protein. This sample has under 50,000 distinct CDR3 sequences, with 25% to 30% found just once. The sequencing input was PBMCs or a T cell subset sorted from them (not recorded which). The receptors shown here come from a man between 18 and 29 years old who had mild COVID-19 (a few samples of this study predate the infection). Cell type and time point are not known.

This clonotype was counted a few times. The rearrangement joins TRBV6-5 to TRBJ2-3, with TRBD1 as a possible D gene (6 bases). Trimming pared 5 bases from V and 4 bases from J, leaving 16 bases between. The germline gives CDR1 MNHEY, CDR2 SVGAGI. This CDR3 region has 15 residues. The CDR3 sequence is CASSPGTLGPDTQYF. The CDR3 DNA reads TGTGCCAGCAGTCCCGGGACATTGGGCCCAGATACGCAGTATTTT.

Only one count was recorded for this clonotype. The J gene is TRBJ1-1, the V gene TRBV23-1; 7 bases line up with TRBD1. TRBV23-1 qualifies as an ORF whose function is uncertain. Germline trimming cut 4 bases from V and 5 bases from J; bases unmatched to any gene: 13. CDR3 length equals 16 residues. The DNA for the CDR3 is TGCGCCAGCAGTCGCCACAGGGACAGACTGAGGACTGAAGCTTTCTTT. This sequence encodes CASSRHRDRLRTEAFF.

This chain uses TRBV5-5 with TRBJ2-7; 7 bases align to TRBD2. J lost 0 bases, V lost 0 bases, and 12 bases had no gene match. CDR3 length equals 18 residues. Germline CDR1 is SGHKS and CDR2 is YYEKEE (reference sequence). CDR3 sequence reads: CASSLEAYHGRTSYEQYF. CDR3 nucleotides: TGTGCCAGCAGCTTGGAGGCCTACCACGGGAGGACCTCCTACGAGCAGTACTTC.

This clonotype was recorded at least ten times. The chain couples TRBV5-1 to TRBJ1-1; 8 bases are shared with TRBD1. CDR1 and CDR2 from the germline V gene are SGHRS and YFSETQ. Trimming cost V 4 bases and J 3 bases; bases outside gene matches: 2. This CDR3 has 13 amino acids. CDR3: CASSRTGYTEAFF. The CDR3 coding sequence is TGCGCCAGCAGCCGGACAGGGTACACTGAAGCTTTCTTT.

This chain connects TRBV11-2 to TRBJ2-2, with D uncertain. The germline gives CDR1 SGHAT, CDR2 FQNNGV. The CDR3 is made up of 15 amino acids. Trimming removed 2 bases from V and 0 bases from J, with 7 bases in between. The CDR3 here is CASSLFSSNTGELFF. Here the CDR3 DNA reads TGTGCCAGCAGCTTATTTAGCTCGAACACCGGGGAGCTGTTTTTT.

CDR3 DNA: TGCGCCAGCAGCTTGGGGACAGGGGGGTCCTACGAGCAGTACTTC. Protein product: CASSLGTGGSYEQYF. This chain uses TRBV5-1 with TRBJ2-7, with 10 nucleotides matching TRBD1. Germline V CDR1 and CDR2: SGHRS, YFSETQ. With V trimmed by 0 bases and J by 1 base, 1 base remained unmatched. This CDR3 has 15 residues.

This clonotype was detected only a few times. The rearrangement joins TRBV7-7 to TRBJ2-5; 11 nucleotides match TRBD2. With 1 base clipped from V and 5 bases from J, the junction kept 9 bases outside the gene matches. Germline V gene lookup returns CDR1 SSHAT and CDR2 FNYEAQ (reference sequence). CDR3 size: 17 residues. DNA of the CDR3: TGTGCCAGCAGCTTAGATAGCGGGGGGGCCCTAACGGAGACCCAGTACTTC. Translation: CASSLDSGGALTETQYF.

The V call is TRBV28, the J call TRBJ2-7; D perhaps matches TRBD1 (6 bases). This CDR3 has 14 amino acids. Germline loops: CDR1 MDHEN, CDR2 SYDVKM. V lost 6 bases and J 4 bases, leaving 16 bases between the germline ends. The CDR3 spells CASSRTGTPYEQYV. DNA of the CDR3: TGTGCCAGCAGCCGAACAGGGACACCATACGAGCAGTACGTC.

The rearrangement links TRBV7-6 to TRBJ2-7, with 9 positions matching TRBD1. V dropped 4 bases and J dropped 6; count of bases not matched to a gene: 4. This CDR3 comprises 13 residues. Per the germline V gene, CDR1 is SGHVS and CDR2 is FNYEAQ. Here the CDR3 DNA reads TGTGCCAGCAGCTCGGACAGGGGTCGCGAGCAGTACTTC. Protein sequence: CASSSDRGREQYF.

The chain joins TRBV29-1 to TRBJ2-7, with 10 bases identical to TRBD1. J lost 3 bases, V lost 7 bases, and 3 bases had no gene match. The germline V gene encodes CDR1 SQVTM and CDR2 ANQGSEA. CDR3 length equals 12 residues. CDR3 bases: TGCAGCGCAGGGACAGGGGACTACGAGCAGTACTTC. Its translation: CSAGTGDYEQYF.

This clonotype has a count of ten or more. This chain links TRBV12-3 or TRBV12-4 with TRBJ2-7; D is unresolved. The CDR3 is 11 residues long. V lost 3 bases to trimming and J lost 5 bases, with 5 bases between them. The CDR3 DNA reads TGTGCCAGCAGTTTTGGGAACGAGCAGTACTTC. Translating gives CASSFGNEQYF.

The chain has TRBV7-9 and TRBJ2-7; 10 bases agree with TRBD1. Looked up from germline, CDR1 is SEHNR and CDR2 is FQNEAQ (reference sequence). The CDR3 loop spans 14 amino acids. V lost 5 bases to trimming and J lost 3 bases; unmatched junction nucleotides: 4. The CDR3 loop is CASSPRDRGYEQYF. CDR3 sequence (DNA): TGTGCCAGCAGCCCACGGGACAGGGGCTACGAGCAGTACTTC.

This chain joins TRBV7-6 and TRBJ2-7; 8 bases are shared with TRBD1. The CDR3 loop spans 15 amino acids. J gave up 2 bases and V 5 bases, and 8 bases lay outside the gene matches. CDR1 and CDR2 (germline): SGHVS, FNYEAQ. The CDR3 here is CASSIRQGRAYEQYF. Written as DNA, the CDR3 is TGTGCCAGCAGCATTAGACAGGGGCGGGCCTACGAGCAGTACTTC.

This clonotype was seen at least ten times. The chain carries TRBV24-1 and TRBJ2-7; no reliable D call. Germline loops: CDR1 KGHDR, CDR2 SFDVKD. V lost 0 bases, J lost 2 bases, and 10 bases lay in between. There are 15 residues in the CDR3. The CDR3 coding sequence is TGTGCCACCAGTGATTTGCAAGTTCAGCCCTACGAGCAGTACGTC. Protein product: CATSDLQVQPYEQYV.

This chain uses TRBV5-1 with TRBJ1-6; 9 bases align to TRBD1. The CDR3 runs 16 residues. With 5 bases clipped from V and 9 bases from J, the junction kept 12 bases outside the gene matches. Germline lookup yields CDR1 SGHRS and CDR2 YFSETQ. The CDR3 coding sequence is TGCGCCAGCAGAACATCGCGCACAGGGGGCGGTTCACCCCTCCACTTT. Encoded protein: CASRTSRTGGGSPLHF.

This clonotype was seen only a few times. The chain combines TRBV11-2 with TRBJ2-1; TRBD2 is a possible D gene (6 bases). Germline V gene data show CDR1 as SGHAT and CDR2 as FQNNGV. V shed 6 bases and J shed 7 bases, with 22 bases lying between them. The CDR3 length is 16 residues. The CDR3 DNA follows: TGTGCCAGCAGGGTAGGGCGGGGTTCCGGATTGAATGAGCAGTTCTTC. This codes for CASRVGRGSGLNEQFF. Full variable domain (remainder filled in from reference TRBV11-2 and TRBJ2-1): EAGVAQSPRYKIIEKRQSVAFWCNPISGHATLYWYQQILGQGPKLLIQFQNNGVVDDSQLPKDRFSAERLKGVDSTLKIQPAKLEDSAVYLCASRVGRGSGLNEQFFGPGTRLTVL.

The V call is TRBV7-3, the J call TRBJ2-4; 7 positions agree with TRBD2. Germline assignment: CDR1 SGHTA and CDR2 FQGTGA. The J segment lost 10 bases and the V segment lost 1 base, leaving 4 bases of the junction unmatched. There are 13 residues in the CDR3. This CDR3 is CASSLMGGWIQYF. In DNA form, the CDR3 reads TGTGCCAGCAGCTTAATGGGAGGGTGGATTCAGTACTTC.